Detailed here is one T cell receptor beta chain. The antigen is unknown. The data derive from a study of Graves' ophthalmopathy and Graves' hyperthyroidism. Whole-study results and caveats: Researchers report that a 13-signature model separated ophthalmopathy from stable hyperthyroidism, posting around 86% sensitivity and roughly 81% specificity.

Amplification of TCR beta CDR3 regions used RNA transcripts. The first round was an RT-PCR with HTBI primers, and the second round was a multiplex PCR. One entry per CDR3 protein, called by TCRdb with MiXCR from the multiplex PCR reads. The sample includes 650,000 to 800,000 distinct CDR3 sequences, just over 40% of them seen just once. The TCR was taken from an adult man with Graves' ophthalmopathy. Sequencing was performed on peripheral blood.

CDR3 residues: CASSFEEIAYEQYF. The CDR3 nucleotides are TGTGCCAGCAGTTTTGAGGAAATTGCCTACGAGCAGTACTTC. The rearrangement joins TRBV12-3 or TRBV12-4 to TRBJ2-7, with no clear D. V shed 3 bases and J shed 2 bases, with 11 bases lying between them. This CDR3 comprises 14 residues.